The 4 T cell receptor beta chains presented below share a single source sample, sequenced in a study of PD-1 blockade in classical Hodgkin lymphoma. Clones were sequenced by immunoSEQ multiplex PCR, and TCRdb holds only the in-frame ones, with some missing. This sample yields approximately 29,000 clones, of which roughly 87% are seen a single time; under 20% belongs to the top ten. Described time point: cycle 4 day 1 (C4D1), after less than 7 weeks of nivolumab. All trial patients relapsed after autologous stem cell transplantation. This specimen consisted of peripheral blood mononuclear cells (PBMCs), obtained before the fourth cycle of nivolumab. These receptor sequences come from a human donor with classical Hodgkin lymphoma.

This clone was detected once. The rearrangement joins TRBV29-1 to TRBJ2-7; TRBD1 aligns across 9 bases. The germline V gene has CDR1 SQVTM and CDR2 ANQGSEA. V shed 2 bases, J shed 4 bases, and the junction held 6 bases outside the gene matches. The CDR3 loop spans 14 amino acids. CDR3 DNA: TGCAGCGTTGAAAGAGGGACAGGGCTTTACGAGCAGTACTTC. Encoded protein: CSVERGTGLYEQYF.

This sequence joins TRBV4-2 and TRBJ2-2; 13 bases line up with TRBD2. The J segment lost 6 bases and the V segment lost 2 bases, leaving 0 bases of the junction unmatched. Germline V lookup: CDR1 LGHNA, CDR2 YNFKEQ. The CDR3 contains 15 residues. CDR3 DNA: TGTGCCAGCAGCCAAACTAGCGGGGGGGCCGGGGAGCTGTTTTTT. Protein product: CASSQTSGGAGELFF.

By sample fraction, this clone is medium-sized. The CDR3 bases are TGTGCCAGCAGCTCCTCGGGAGGGTGGGTCTATGGCTACACCTTC. As protein: CASSSSGGWVYGYTF. This chain joins TRBV5-4 and TRBJ1-2; D is uncertain. This CDR3 spans 15 amino acids. With 3 bases removed from V and 4 bases from J, the gap between germline ends came to 16 bases. Germline V gives CDR1 SGHNT, CDR2 YYREEE (reference sequence).

In nucleotides, the CDR3 is TGTGCCAGCAGCTCTCAAGAAGGAGGGCCTTGGGGAACTGAAGCTTTCTTT. It encodes CASSSQEGGPWGTEAFF. The rearrangement joins TRBV7-9 to TRBJ1-1; D is ambiguous. Germline values: CDR1 SEHNR, CDR2 FQNEAQ (reference sequence). V lost 4 bases to trimming and J lost 5 bases, with 23 bases between them. The CDR3 length is 17 residues.